The TCR beta chain under discussion was sequenced for a study of early T cells in non-severe SARS-CoV-2 infection. Study at large: Chains were not paired, and sequencing was done on bulk RNA from unsorted whole blood. Study-level findings and limits: VDJdb matches were skewed toward anti-spike CD8 T cell responses.

This clonotype was seen many times. The target antigen is unknown. Individual cDNA molecules were tagged with unique molecular identifiers. Each CDR3 protein is one row after TCRdb ran MiXCR on the 5' RACE reads. Among about 63,000 distinct CDR3 sequences, 10% to 15% were seen once, and the ten largest hold about 4.4%. The sequence was obtained from an adult who was a healthcare worker with PCR-confirmed SARS-CoV-2 infection or an uninfected control (not recorded which). Material: whole blood.

The CDR3 bases are TGTGCCAGCAGCTCCAGGACAGGGAAGGATCAGCCCCAGCATTTT. Translated, it gives CASSSRTGKDQPQHF. The chain couples TRBV7-2 to TRBJ1-5; TRBD1 matches at 8 bases. V shed 4 bases, J shed 5 bases, and the junction held 7 bases outside the gene matches. The CDR3 loop spans 15 amino acids. Germline CDR1 and CDR2: SGHTA and FQGNSA.